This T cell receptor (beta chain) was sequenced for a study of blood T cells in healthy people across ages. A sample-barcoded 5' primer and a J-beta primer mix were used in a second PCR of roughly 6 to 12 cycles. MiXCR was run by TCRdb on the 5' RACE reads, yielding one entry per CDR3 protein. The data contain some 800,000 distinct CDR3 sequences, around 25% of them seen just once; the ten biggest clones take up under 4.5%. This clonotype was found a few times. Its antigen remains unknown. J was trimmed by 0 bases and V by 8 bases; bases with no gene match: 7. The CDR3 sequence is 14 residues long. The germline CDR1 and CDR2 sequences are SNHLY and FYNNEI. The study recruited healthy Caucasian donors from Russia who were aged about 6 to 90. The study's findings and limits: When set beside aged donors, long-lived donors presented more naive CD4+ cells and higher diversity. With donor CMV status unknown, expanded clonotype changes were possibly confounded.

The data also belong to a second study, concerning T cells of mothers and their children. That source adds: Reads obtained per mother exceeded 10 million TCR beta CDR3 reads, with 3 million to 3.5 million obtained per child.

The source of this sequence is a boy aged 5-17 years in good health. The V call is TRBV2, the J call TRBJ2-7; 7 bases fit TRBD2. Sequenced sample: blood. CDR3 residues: CASVQRESSYEQYF. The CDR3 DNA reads TGTGCCAGCGTTCAGCGGGAATCCTCCTACGAGCAGTACTTC.